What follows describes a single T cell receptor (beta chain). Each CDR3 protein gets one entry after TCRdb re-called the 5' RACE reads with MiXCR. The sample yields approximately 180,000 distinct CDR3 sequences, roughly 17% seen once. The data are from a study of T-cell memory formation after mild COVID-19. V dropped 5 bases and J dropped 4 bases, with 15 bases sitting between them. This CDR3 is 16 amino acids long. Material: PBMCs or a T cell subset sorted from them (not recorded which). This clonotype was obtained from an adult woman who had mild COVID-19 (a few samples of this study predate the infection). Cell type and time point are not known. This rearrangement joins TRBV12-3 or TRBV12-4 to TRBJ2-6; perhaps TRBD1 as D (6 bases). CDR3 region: CASSLLQGSGANVLTF. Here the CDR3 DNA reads TGTGCCAGCAGTCTACTCCAGGGGTCCGGGGCCAACGTCCTGACTTTC.